One and the same sample provided the 23 T cell receptor beta chains below, sequenced in a study of cytomegalovirus exposure and HLA in healthy donors. Generated by immunoSEQ multiplex PCR, the TCRdb table keeps only in-frame clones and is missing some. The table shows over 80,000 clones, with 85% occurring only once. Sequenced sample: PBMCs. The receptors originated from a young man in good health and CMV-seropositive.

The V call is TRBV30, the J call TRBJ2-1; 10 positions agree with TRBD2. The V gene's germline CDR1 is GTSNPN and CDR2 SVGIG (reference sequence). Trimming removed 0 bases from V and 1 base from J; junction bases left unmatched: 12. The CDR3 has 19 amino acids. CDR3 bases: TGTGCCTGGAGTGTTCGGGAAGCGGGAGGGCCTAGGTCCTACAATGAGCAGTTCTTC. Encoded protein: CAWSVREAGGPRSYNEQFF.

The CDR3 DNA is TGTGCCAGCAGCGCTAGTATTGAGCAGTTCTTC. Residues: CASSASIEQFF. The V gene is TRBV11-2, the J gene TRBJ2-1; D is unclear. Germline assignment: CDR1 SGHAT and CDR2 FQNNGV. This CDR3 region has 11 residues. V was cut by 5 bases and J by 9 bases, with 8 bases left in between.

The rearrangement links TRBV2 to TRBJ1-5; the D gene is possibly TRBD1 (5 bases). Trimming pared 6 bases from V and 1 base from J, leaving 7 bases between. Germline V gene data show CDR1 as SNHLY and CDR2 as FYNNEI. This CDR3 spans 13 amino acids. CDR3: CASRAGSNQPQHF. DNA of the CDR3: TGTGCCAGCAGGGCAGGGAGCAATCAGCCCCAGCATTTT. The full variable domain, completed using reference TRBV2 and TRBJ1-5, is EPEVTQTPSHQVTQMGQEVILRCVPISNHLYFYWYRQILGQKVEFLVSFYNNEISEKSEIFDDQFSVERPDGSNFTLKIRSTKLEDSAMYFCASRAGSNQPQHFGDGTRLSIL.

The CDR3 reads CASSQFGHPNTGELFF. CDR3 sequence (DNA): TGCGCCAGCAGCCAATTCGGACACCCGAACACCGGGGAGCTGTTTTTT. The chain is built from TRBV4-1 and TRBJ2-2, with a possible D match to TRBD1 (5 bases). This CDR3 has 16 amino acids. Trimming pared 2 bases from V and 0 bases from J, leaving 10 bases between. The germline CDR1 and CDR2 sequences are MGHRA and YSYEKL.

The V call is TRBV28, the J call TRBJ2-1; the D gene is possibly TRBD2 (6 bases). From germline, CDR1 is MDHEN and CDR2 SYDVKM. V was shortened by 6 bases and J by 6 bases, with 12 bases between the two germline ends. The CDR3 is 13 residues long. The CDR3 here is CASRSPGVNEQFF. In DNA form, the CDR3 reads TGTGCCAGCAGGTCCCCGGGGGTCAATGAGCAGTTCTTC.

The V call is TRBV5-4, the J call TRBJ2-1; D uncertain. The V and J ends lost 4 bases and 5 bases respectively, with 13 bases between them. The CDR3 length is 14 residues. CDR1 is SGHNT, CDR2 YYREEE, per germline (reference sequence). The CDR3 here is CASSVTLTHNEQFF. In nucleotides, the CDR3 is TGTGCCAGCAGCGTCACACTAACCCACAATGAGCAGTTCTTC.

The CDR3 reads CATSTLKNIQYF. The CDR3 DNA follows: TGTGCCACGAGCACCCTCAAAAACATTCAGTACTTC. The chain uses TRBV19 and TRBJ2-4, with unresolved D. V lost 10 bases and J lost 3, with 10 bases in between. The CDR3 is 12 residues long. Germline V gives CDR1 LNHDA, CDR2 SQIVND (reference sequence).

This clone was seen only once. J is TRBJ1-4 and V is TRBV18, with TRBD1 matching over 12 bases. CDR1 and CDR2 (germline): KGHSH, LQKENI. The CDR3 has 17 residues. The ends lost 2 bases at V and 6 bases at J; junction bases unmatched: 7. CDR3 DNA: TGTGCCAGCTCACCAAGCCGGGACAGGGGGCCAGATGAAAAACTGTTTTTT. Its protein product is CASSPSRDRGPDEKLFF.

This clone was counted a single time. The chain combines TRBV30 with TRBJ2-1, with 7 bases matching TRBD2. The CDR3 is 16 residues long. Germline V gene lookup returns CDR1 GTSNPN and CDR2 SVGIG (reference sequence). V shed 2 bases and J 13 bases; nucleotides not matched to a gene: 20. DNA for the CDR3: TGTGCCTGGAGTCCCCGCCATGCGGGAGCTCCTCCTAAACAGTTCTTC. Its translation: CAWSPRHAGAPPKQFF. Full variable domain (outside the CDR3, taken from reference TRBV30 and TRBJ2-1): SQTIHQWPATLVQPVGSPLSLECTVEGTSNPNLYWYRQAAGRGLQLLFYSVGIGQISSEVPQNLSASRPQDRQFILSSKKLLLSDSGFYLCAWSPRHAGAPPKQFFGPGTRLTVL.

This clone was seen just once. The chain links TRBV28 to TRBJ2-1; 8 positions agree with TRBD2. V lost 7 bases and J lost 6; bases outside the gene matches: 11. The CDR3 sequence is 15 residues long. The V gene's germline CDR1 is MDHEN and CDR2 SYDVKM. The CDR3, as DNA: TGTGCCAGCACCCCAGGGCTAGCGGGCCTCAATGAGCAGTTCTTC. Its protein is CASTPGLAGLNEQFF.

This chain joins TRBV19 and TRBJ2-4; 7 positions agree with TRBD2. The V segment lost 2 bases and the J segment 0 bases; nucleotides outside the gene matches: 4. Per the germline V gene, CDR1 is LNHDA and CDR2 is SQIVND (reference sequence). The CDR3 loop spans 16 amino acids. For the CDR3, the DNA is TGTGCCAGTAGTATATGGCGGACTAGAGCCAAAAACATTCAGTACTTC. Encoded protein: CASSIWRTRAKNIQYF.

The chain carries TRBV28 and TRBJ1-5, with a weak D call TRBD1 (6 bases). V was shortened by 3 bases and J by 5 bases, with 14 bases between the two germline ends. Germline lookup yields CDR1 MDHEN and CDR2 SYDVKM. The CDR3 is made up of 15 amino acids. CDR3 in amino acids: CASSFRRQVDQPQHF. CDR3 coding DNA: TGTGCCAGCAGTTTCCGTCGACAGGTTGATCAGCCCCAGCATTTT.

In this sample, this clone turned up a few times. The chain recombines TRBV15 with TRBJ1-3, with 7 bases identical to TRBD1. There are 17 residues in the CDR3. Looked up from germline, CDR1 is LNHNV and CDR2 is YYDKDF (reference sequence). After removal of 1 base from V and 0 bases from J, the junction contained 6 bases not matched to a gene. CDR3 sequence (DNA): TGTGCCACCAGCAGAGGTACAGGGGACCACTCTGGAAACACCATATATTTT. Its protein product is CATSRGTGDHSGNTIYF.

V is TRBV11-2 and J is TRBJ2-1; D may be TRBD2 (6 bases). The CDR3 has 15 amino acids. Germline V gene sequence: CDR1 SGHAT, CDR2 FQNNGV. Trimming took 2 bases from V and 2 from J, leaving 10 bases between them. The CDR3 sequence: CASSLRGGPYNEQFF. In DNA form, the CDR3 reads TGTGCCAGCAGCTTAAGGGGAGGTCCCTACAATGAGCAGTTCTTC.

This chain uses TRBV2 with TRBJ2-7; D is unclear. The CDR3 length is 11 residues. With 6 bases removed from V and 4 bases from J, the gap between germline ends came to 7 bases. The germline V gene encodes CDR1 SNHLY and CDR2 FYNNEI. The CDR3 is CASRGPYEQYV. The CDR3 DNA reads as TGTGCCAGCAGGGGCCCTTACGAGCAGTACGTC.

The chain is built from TRBV2 and TRBJ2-3; possibly TRBD2 for D (5 bases). Trimming removed 10 bases at V and 2 bases at J, with 13 bases between. Germline V gene sequence: CDR1 SNHLY, CDR2 FYNNEI. CDR3 length: 13 amino acids. CDR3 protein: CATTSHDTDTQYF. In DNA form, the CDR3 reads TGTGCCACAACTAGTCACGACACAGATACGCAGTATTTT.

The V call is TRBV6-1, the J call TRBJ2-7; 9 nucleotides match TRBD1. The junction had 5 bases not matched to a gene; V was cut back by 6 bases and J by 5 bases. Germline assignment: CDR1 MNHNS and CDR2 SASEGT. This CDR3 contains 13 residues. This CDR3 is CASRRTGGNEQYF. For the CDR3, the DNA is TGTGCCAGCAGGCGCACAGGGGGCAACGAGCAGTACTTC.

The rearrangement links TRBV28 to TRBJ2-7; D is unresolved. V was clipped by 4 bases and J by 1 base, with 11 bases between them. Germline V gene lookup returns CDR1 MDHEN and CDR2 SYDVKM. The CDR3 sequence is 14 residues long. CDR3 amino acids: CASSSMAASYEQYF. CDR3 in DNA: TGTGCCAGCAGTTCTATGGCGGCTTCCTACGAGCAGTACTTC.

The DNA for the CDR3 is TGCAGCGTTGAACTAGCGGGAGAGGACAATGAGCAGTTCTTC. Translating gives CSVELAGEDNEQFF. The rearrangement joins TRBV29-1 to TRBJ2-1; 10 bases agree with TRBD2. CDR1 SQVTM and CDR2 ANQGSEA come from the germline V gene. CDR3 length: 14 amino acids. V was clipped by 2 bases and J by 5 bases; unmatched bases: 3.

This rearrangement joins TRBV28 to TRBJ2-7, with TRBD1 matching 10 bases. Germline V CDR1 and CDR2: MDHEN, SYDVKM. The CDR3 loop spans 16 amino acids. J lost 5 bases, V lost 5 bases, and 12 bases had no gene match. The CDR3 DNA follows: TGTGCCAGCAGTACATACTACCGGGACAGGGGCCACGAGCAGTACTTC. Amino acids: CASSTYYRDRGHEQYF.

The V gene is TRBV6-1, the J gene TRBJ2-7; 10 bases map to TRBD1. CDR3 size: 16 residues. V shed 0 bases, J shed 5 bases, and the junction held 7 bases outside the gene matches. CDR1 and CDR2 (germline): MNHNS, SASEGT. The CDR3 bases are TGTGCCAGCAGTGAAGCAGTGACAGGGGGCGGAAACGAGCAGTACTTC. The encoded protein is CASSEAVTGGGNEQYF.

The chain is built from TRBV5-1 and TRBJ2-1; 11 bases match TRBD2. The V gene's germline CDR1 is SGHRS and CDR2 YFSETQ. J gave up 0 bases and V 4 bases, and 3 bases lay outside the gene matches. There are 16 residues in the CDR3. DNA of the CDR3: TGCGCCAGCAGCCGGGGACTAGCGGCCTCCTACAATGAGCAGTTCTTC. Its protein is CASSRGLAASYNEQFF.

This chain joins TRBV5-1 and TRBJ2-7; 11 nucleotides align to TRBD2. Germline V CDR1 and CDR2: SGHRS, YFSETQ. The V and J ends lost 1 base and 4 bases, in that order; junction bases with no gene match: 7. The CDR3 spans 16 residues. This chain's CDR3 is CASSLSLAGGGYEQYF. The CDR3 bases are TGCGCCAGCAGCTTGAGTCTAGCGGGAGGCGGTTACGAGCAGTACTTC.